These T cell receptor beta chains were read from a single sample in a study of read filtering for tumor transcriptome and immune sequencing. TCRdb re-called the reads through MiXCR, storing one row per CDR3 protein. Among about 24,000 distinct CDR3 sequences listed, less than 25% were seen once. Sequenced sample: a population of CD138-negative cells sorted from bone marrow. These TCRs come from a donor at least 40 years old with multiple myeloma. Each CDR3 is given with its conserved first and last residue. Each record gives: V gene, D gene, clone size, J gene, CDR3 protein, CDR3 DNA. The D gene is left open where the match is weak. The listing skips clone size in some rows; elsewhere it reads once, few, many or a size class.

v_gene: TRBV28; d_gene: .; abundance: .; j_gene: TRBJ1-5; CDR3aa: CASSLLGNNQPQHF; CDR3nt: TGTGCCAGCAGTTTATTGGGTAACAATCAGCCCCAGCATTTT
v_gene: TRBV6-6; d_gene: TRBD2; abundance: many; j_gene: TRBJ2-7; CDR3aa: CASSLLLAGGEQYF; CDR3nt: TGTGCCAGCAGCCTACTTCTAGCGGGAGGCGAGCAGTACTTC
v_gene: TRBV15; d_gene: TRBD1; abundance: many; j_gene: TRBJ2-2; CDR3aa: CATSSRRDRVTGELFF; CDR3nt: TGTGCCACCAGCAGTCGCCGGGACAGGGTTACCGGGGAGCTGTTTTTT
v_gene: TRBV29-1; d_gene: TRBD2; abundance: many; j_gene: TRBJ2-1; CDR3aa: CSAGRADEQFF; CDR3nt: TGCAGCGCCGGGAGGGCCGATGAGCAGTTCTTC
v_gene: TRBV4-1; d_gene: .; abundance: many; j_gene: TRBJ2-1; CDR3aa: CASSQRTSGLYNEQFF; CDR3nt: TGCGCCAGCAGCCAAAGAACTAGTGGTCTCTACAATGAGCAGTTCTTC
v_gene: TRBV2; d_gene: TRBD2; abundance: .; j_gene: TRBJ2-7; CDR3aa: CASSEDLAERPTF; CDR3nt: TGTGCCAGCAGTGAAGATCTAGCGGAGCGGCCGACGTTC
v_gene: TRBV29-1; d_gene: TRBD1; abundance: .; j_gene: TRBJ2-1; CDR3aa: CSVVPGTANEQFF; CDR3nt: TGCAGCGTTGTCCCCGGGACAGCCAATGAGCAGTTCTTC
v_gene: TRBV6-6; d_gene: TRBD1; abundance: many; j_gene: TRBJ1-5; CDR3aa: CASSSRDRFNQPQHF; CDR3nt: TGTGCCAGCAGTTCCCGGGACAGGTTCAATCAGCCCCAGCATTTT
v_gene: TRBV18; d_gene: TRBD2; abundance: .; j_gene: TRBJ2-2; CDR3aa: CASAPTSVPGGELFF; CDR3nt: TGTGCCAGCGCTCCTACTAGCGTTCCGGGCGGGGAGCTGTTTTTT
v_gene: TRBV28; d_gene: .; abundance: once; j_gene: TRBJ2-7; CDR3aa: CASSPTGQGGEQYF; CDR3nt: TGTGCCAGCAGCCCCACGGGTCAGGGGGGAGAGCAGTACTTC
v_gene: TRBV12-3/TRBV12-4; d_gene: TRBD2; abundance: many; j_gene: TRBJ2-4; CDR3aa: CASSSGLAVDIQYF; CDR3nt: TGTGCCAGCAGTTCGGGACTAGCGGTAGACATTCAGTACTTC
v_gene: TRBV7-9; d_gene: .; abundance: many; j_gene: TRBJ2-6; CDR3aa: CASSQSRGSGANVLTF; CDR3nt: TGTGCCAGCAGCCAATCCAGGGGATCTGGGGCCAACGTCCTGACTTTC
v_gene: TRBV7-2; d_gene: TRBD2; abundance: .; j_gene: TRBJ2-1; CDR3aa: CASSFSSGGTYNEQFF; CDR3nt: TGTGCCAGCAGCTTCTCGTCGGGAGGGACTTACAATGAGCAGTTCTTC
v_gene: TRBV28; d_gene: .; abundance: many; j_gene: TRBJ2-7; CDR3aa: CASSTLQMGNEQYF; CDR3nt: TGTGCCAGCAGTACCCTCCAGATGGGGAACGAGCAGTACTTC
v_gene: TRBV12-3/TRBV12-4; d_gene: .; abundance: .; j_gene: TRBJ1-5; CDR3aa: CASSLRGASNQPQHF; CDR3nt: TGTGCCAGCAGTTTAAGGGGGGCCAGCAATCAGCCCCAGCATTTT
v_gene: TRBV2; d_gene: TRBD2; abundance: medium-sized; j_gene: TRBJ2-1; CDR3aa: CASKNGLAGVEQFF; CDR3nt: TGTGCCAGCAAGAATGGACTAGCGGGAGTTGAGCAGTTCTTC
v_gene: TRBV3-1; d_gene: .; abundance: many; j_gene: TRBJ2-7; CDR3aa: CASRSGEGAVNEQYF; CDR3nt: TGTGCCAGCCGAAGTGGGGAAGGGGCAGTTAACGAGCAGTACTTC
v_gene: TRBV6-2/TRBV6-3; d_gene: .; abundance: many; j_gene: TRBJ1-1; CDR3aa: CASSTGQVRVNTEAFF; CDR3nt: TGTGCCAGCAGCACGGGACAAGTGAGGGTTAACACTGAAGCTTTCTTT
v_gene: TRBV29-1; d_gene: .; abundance: many; j_gene: TRBJ2-1; CDR3aa: CSVEGQESSYNEQFF; CDR3nt: TGCAGCGTTGAAGGACAGGAGAGCTCCTACAATGAGCAGTTCTTC
v_gene: TRBV19; d_gene: TRBD1; abundance: many; j_gene: TRBJ2-1; CDR3aa: CASSISGQGEDEQFF; CDR3nt: TGTGCCAGTAGTATATCGGGACAGGGGGAGGATGAGCAGTTCTTC
v_gene: TRBV7-3; d_gene: TRBD1; abundance: many; j_gene: TRBJ2-1; CDR3aa: CASSWDRNEQFF; CDR3nt: TGTGCCAGCAGCTGGGACAGAAATGAGCAGTTCTTC
v_gene: TRBV2; d_gene: TRBD1; abundance: many; j_gene: TRBJ1-5; CDR3aa: CASSRGDRGYSNQPQHF; CDR3nt: TGTGCCAGCAGCAGAGGGGACAGGGGGTATAGCAATCAGCCCCAGCATTTT
v_gene: TRBV29-1; d_gene: .; abundance: many; j_gene: TRBJ2-2; CDR3aa: CSVEGGHTGELFF; CDR3nt: TGCAGCGTTGAAGGGGGGCACACCGGGGAGCTGTTTTTT
v_gene: TRBV18; d_gene: TRBD2; abundance: many; j_gene: TRBJ2-1; CDR3aa: CASSRGTSVSSYNEQFF; CDR3nt: TGTGCCAGCTCACGAGGGACTAGCGTCAGCTCCTACAATGAGCAGTTCTTC
v_gene: TRBV29-1; d_gene: .; abundance: many; j_gene: TRBJ2-3; CDR3aa: CSVRPGTSTDTQYF; CDR3nt: TGCAGCGTTCGCCCCGGGACTAGCACAGATACGCAGTATTTT
v_gene: TRBV29-1; d_gene: TRBD2; abundance: .; j_gene: TRBJ2-1; CDR3aa: CSARTSEYYDEQFF; CDR3nt: TGCAGCGCCCGGACTAGCGAGTACTACGATGAGCAGTTCTTC
v_gene: TRBV4-1; d_gene: TRBD2; abundance: many; j_gene: TRBJ2-1; CDR3aa: CASSLESVDRARLAGEDEQFF; CDR3nt: TGCGCCAGCAGCCTAGAATCCGTCGACAGGGCACGCCTAGCGGGAGAGGATGAGCAGTTCTTC
v_gene: TRBV7-6; d_gene: .; abundance: few; j_gene: TRBJ2-1; CDR3aa: CVSSPPPGNEQFF; CDR3nt: TGTGTCAGTAGCCCCCCCCCCGGGAATGAGCAGTTCTTC
v_gene: TRBV6-1; d_gene: .; abundance: .; j_gene: TRBJ1-1; CDR3aa: CVSGEAGATEAFF; CDR3nt: TGTGTCAGCGGTGAAGCCGGGGCCACTGAAGCTTTCTTT
v_gene: TRBV28; d_gene: TRBD2; abundance: many; j_gene: TRBJ2-3; CDR3aa: CASSREGKDTQYF; CDR3nt: TGTGCCAGCTCCCGGGAGGGCAAAGATACGCAGTATTTT
v_gene: TRBV28; d_gene: TRBD1; abundance: many; j_gene: TRBJ1-5; CDR3aa: CASDRGQEQPQHF; CDR3nt: TGTGCCAGTGACAGGGGGCAGGAGCAGCCCCAGCATTTT
v_gene: TRBV20-1; d_gene: .; abundance: .; j_gene: TRBJ2-1; CDR3aa: CSVTDGPNERLF; CDR3nt: TGCAGTGTAACGGACGGTCCCAATGAGCGGCTCTTC
v_gene: TRBV29-1; d_gene: .; abundance: .; j_gene: TRBJ2-1; CDR3aa: CSVDGSRSSYHEQFF; CDR3nt: TGCAGCGTTGATGGTAGCCGGAGCTCCTACCATGAGCAGTTCTTC
v_gene: TRBV7-2; d_gene: .; abundance: many; j_gene: TRBJ2-3; CDR3aa: CASSLENTQYF; CDR3nt: TGTGCCAGCAGCTTAGAGAATACGCAGTATTTT
v_gene: TRBV30; d_gene: TRBD1; abundance: few; j_gene: TRBJ1-1; CDR3aa: CACRDRGTEAFF; CDR3nt: TGTGCCTGCCGGGACAGAGGAACTGAAGCTTTCTTT
v_gene: TRBV28; d_gene: .; abundance: many; j_gene: TRBJ2-6; CDR3aa: CASSGRGPSGANVLTF; CDR3nt: TGTGCCAGCAGCGGGAGGGGGCCCTCTGGGGCCAACGTCCTGACTTTC
v_gene: TRBV7-9; d_gene: TRBD2; abundance: .; j_gene: TRBJ2-1; CDR3aa: CASSDGLAANYEQFF; CDR3nt: TGTGCCAGCAGCGACGGACTAGCTGCGAACTATGAGCAGTTCTTC
v_gene: TRBV5-1; d_gene: TRBD1; abundance: medium-sized; j_gene: TRBJ2-1; CDR3aa: CASSLARQGGDEQFF; CDR3nt: TGCGCCAGCAGCTTGGCAAGACAGGGTGGGGATGAGCAGTTCTTC
v_gene: TRBV7-7; d_gene: .; abundance: .; j_gene: TRBJ2-1; CDR3aa: CVSSLGTSGYNEQFF; CDR3nt: TGTGTTAGCAGCCTCGGGACAAGCGGATACAATGAGCAGTTCTTC
v_gene: TRBV28; d_gene: TRBD2; abundance: many; j_gene: TRBJ2-7; CDR3aa: CASLGLAGDKSYEQYF; CDR3nt: TGTGCCAGCTTGGGACTAGCGGGAGATAAGTCCTACGAGCAGTACTTC
v_gene: TRBV29-1; d_gene: TRBD2; abundance: many; j_gene: TRBJ2-6; CDR3aa: CSVGTSGKGSGANVLTF; CDR3nt: TGCAGCGTTGGGACTAGCGGGAAAGGCTCTGGGGCCAACGTCCTGACTTTC
v_gene: TRBV24-1; d_gene: TRBD1; abundance: many; j_gene: TRBJ2-7; CDR3aa: CATSPGTGAGSYEQYF; CDR3nt: TGTGCCACCAGTCCCGGGACAGGTGCCGGCTCCTACGAGCAGTACTTC
v_gene: TRBV2; d_gene: TRBD2; abundance: many; j_gene: TRBJ2-1; CDR3aa: CASRELAGGRNEQFF; CDR3nt: TGTGCCAGCAGGGAACTAGCGGGAGGGCGCAATGAGCAGTTCTTC
v_gene: TRBV19; d_gene: TRBD2; abundance: many; j_gene: TRBJ2-7; CDR3aa: CASSIDSGTNRYEQYF; CDR3nt: TGTGCCAGTAGTATAGATTCCGGGACTAATCGCTACGAGCAGTACTTC
v_gene: TRBV15; d_gene: .; abundance: many; j_gene: TRBJ2-3; CDR3aa: CATSSASGSTDTQYF; CDR3nt: TGTGCCACCAGCAGTGCCTCAGGGAGCACAGATACGCAGTATTTT
v_gene: TRBV29-1; d_gene: .; abundance: many; j_gene: TRBJ2-2; CDR3aa: CSIMSGDTGELFF; CDR3nt: TGCAGCATCATGAGCGGCGACACCGGGGAGCTGTTTTTT
v_gene: TRBV4-1; d_gene: .; abundance: medium-sized; j_gene: TRBJ2-2; CDR3aa: CASSHTWGDTGELFF; CDR3nt: TGTGCCAGCAGCCACACATGGGGCGACACCGGGGAGCTGTTTTTT
v_gene: TRBV19; d_gene: .; abundance: many; j_gene: TRBJ2-1; CDR3aa: CASSLDTYNEQFF; CDR3nt: TGTGCCAGTAGTCTCGACACTTACAATGAGCAGTTCTTC
v_gene: TRBV29-1; d_gene: TRBD2; abundance: many; j_gene: TRBJ2-6; CDR3aa: CSVAMGGTGANVLTF; CDR3nt: TGCAGCGTTGCGATGGGAGGGACCGGGGCCAACGTCCTGACTTTC
v_gene: TRBV24-1; d_gene: TRBD2; abundance: many; j_gene: TRBJ2-5; CDR3aa: CATSEAGGRETQYF; CDR3nt: TGTGCCACCAGTGAGGCGGGCGGGAGAGAGACCCAGTACTTC
v_gene: TRBV20-1; d_gene: TRBD1; abundance: many; j_gene: TRBJ1-1; CDR3aa: CSARIVETGENNTEAFF; CDR3nt: TGCAGTGCTAGGATCGTCGAGACAGGGGAAAATAACACTGAAGCTTTCTTT
v_gene: TRBV5-1; d_gene: TRBD2; abundance: many; j_gene: TRBJ2-3; CDR3aa: CASSLDGLAGTADTQYF; CDR3nt: TGCGCCAGCAGCTTGGACGGACTAGCGGGAACCGCAGATACGCAGTATTTT
v_gene: TRBV6-4; d_gene: .; abundance: many; j_gene: TRBJ1-2; CDR3aa: CASRDGAPNYGYTF; CDR3nt: TGTGCCAGCCGGGACGGCGCACCCAACTATGGCTACACCTTC
v_gene: TRBV27; d_gene: .; abundance: many; j_gene: TRBJ2-5; CDR3aa: CASSLSGETQYF; CDR3nt: TGTGCCAGCAGTTTATCGGGAGAGACCCAGTACTTC
v_gene: TRBV5-1; d_gene: .; abundance: many; j_gene: TRBJ2-5; CDR3aa: CASSLVGETQYF; CDR3nt: TGCGCCAGCAGCTTAGTCGGAGAGACCCAGTACTTC
v_gene: TRBV20-1; d_gene: TRBD1; abundance: once; j_gene: TRBJ1-1; CDR3aa: CSARDRDRGSMNTAAFF; CDR3nt: TGCAGTGCTAGAGATAGGGACAGGGGGTCGATGAACACTGCAGCTTTCTTT
v_gene: TRBV29-1; d_gene: TRBD2; abundance: .; j_gene: TRBJ2-7; CDR3aa: CSVEEGGEGHEQYF; CDR3nt: TGCAGCGTTGAAGAGGGAGGGGAGGGCCACGAGCAGTACTTC
v_gene: TRBV7-9; d_gene: .; abundance: many; j_gene: TRBJ1-1; CDR3aa: CASSSTQNTEAFF; CDR3nt: TGTGCCAGCAGCTCGACACAGAACACTGAAGCTTTCTTT
v_gene: TRBV6-1; d_gene: .; abundance: many; j_gene: TRBJ1-1; CDR3aa: CASSEAGATEAFF; CDR3nt: TGTGCCAGCAGTGAAGCCGGGGCCACTGAAGCTTTCTTT